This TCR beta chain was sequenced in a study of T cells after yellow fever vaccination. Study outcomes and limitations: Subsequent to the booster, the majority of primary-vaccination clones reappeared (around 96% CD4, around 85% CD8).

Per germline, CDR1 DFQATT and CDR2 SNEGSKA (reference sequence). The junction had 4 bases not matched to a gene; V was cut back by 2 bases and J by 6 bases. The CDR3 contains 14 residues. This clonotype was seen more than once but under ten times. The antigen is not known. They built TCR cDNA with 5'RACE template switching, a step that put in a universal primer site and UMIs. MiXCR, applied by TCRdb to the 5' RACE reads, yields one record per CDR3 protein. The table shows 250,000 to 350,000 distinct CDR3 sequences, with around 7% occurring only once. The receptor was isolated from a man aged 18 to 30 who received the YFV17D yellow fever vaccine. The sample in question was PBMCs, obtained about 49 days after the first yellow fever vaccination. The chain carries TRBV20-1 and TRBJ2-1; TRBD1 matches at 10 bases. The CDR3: CSARLGQGVNEQFF. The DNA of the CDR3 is TGCAGTGCTAGACTCGGACAGGGGGTCAATGAGCAGTTCTTC.